This T cell receptor beta chain is drawn from a study of blood T cell repertoires in COVID-19 (dated by TCRdb to 2018 to 2020). At the level of the whole study: Samples covering the acute and convalescent phases of COVID-19 were provided by collaborators in the United States, Italy and Spain. The material from the prospective study consisted of cDNA or gDNA derived from T cells, B-cell-depleted T cells, or PBMCs. Deeply sampled blood TCRbeta repertoires from subjects exposed to, actively infected with, or recovered from COVID-19 were included in the dataset. The repertoires were released in a freely available public database meant as a resource for research on the immune response to SARS-CoV-2. Samples were obtained from the ongoing ImmuneRACE study (first 160 participants) and from about 1,300 subjects provided by 6 global collaborators. The sample metadata nearly always contained a de-identified subject ID, COVID-19 status, age in years and sex. Where available, HLA class I and class II types were obtained from metadata supplied by the sample provider rather than from assay-based typing. Overall results and qualifications from the work: How much clinical and demographic metadata was included differed by source and by participant, and the metadata was provided uncurated.

Whole blood was collected in K2EDTA tubes by collaborating institutions according to the institutions' own protocols. For TCRbeta analysis, collaborator samples were shipped as frozen whole blood, as isolated PBMCs, or as DNA extracted from either sample type. The germline V gene (reference sequence) gives CDR1 as DFQATT and CDR2 as SNEGSKA. The CDR3 goes from the cysteine to the phenylalanine over 13 residues. The retained sequence is limited to the CDR3, 39 bases, with the frame set at the first base. V is cut by 4 bases and J by 2 bases, and the space between the germline ends is 8 bases. TCRbeta CDR3 regions were amplified from genomic DNA using the immunoSEQ Assay, a bias-controlled multiplex PCR. For the original study's pipeline: The number of nucleated cells in each sample was estimated from the amplification of reference gene primers within the assay. To quantify the absolute abundance of each unique TCRbeta CDR3 rearrangement, sequence reads were collapsed and filtered. Productive Simpson clonality was computed per sample as the square root of Simpson's diversity index over productive rearrangements. Not all clones reach the TCRdb copy of this immuneACCESS table, which keeps in-frame sequences only. Checked studies attribute under half of the gap to unresolved V genes and leave the rest unexplained. V, J and clone size reflect that table, while D and trimming were determined from the DNA. Present in this sample are 70,000 to 95,000 clones, almost 95% of which were seen just once. The ten most abundant clones make up about 6.3% of the sample.

Note on this clone: No antigen is known for it. Base qualities are not provided; no much larger clone lies one nucleotide away.

In this chain, TRBV20-1 is recombined with TRBJ2-2; the D segment could be TRBD1, given 5 matching bases. Sample: peripheral blood. This clonotype was sampled from a woman aged 55-69 years with active COVID-19. The DNA sequence reads TGCAGTGCTATTGACAGAAACACCGGGGAGCTGTTTTTT. Its product reads: CSAIDRNTGELFF.